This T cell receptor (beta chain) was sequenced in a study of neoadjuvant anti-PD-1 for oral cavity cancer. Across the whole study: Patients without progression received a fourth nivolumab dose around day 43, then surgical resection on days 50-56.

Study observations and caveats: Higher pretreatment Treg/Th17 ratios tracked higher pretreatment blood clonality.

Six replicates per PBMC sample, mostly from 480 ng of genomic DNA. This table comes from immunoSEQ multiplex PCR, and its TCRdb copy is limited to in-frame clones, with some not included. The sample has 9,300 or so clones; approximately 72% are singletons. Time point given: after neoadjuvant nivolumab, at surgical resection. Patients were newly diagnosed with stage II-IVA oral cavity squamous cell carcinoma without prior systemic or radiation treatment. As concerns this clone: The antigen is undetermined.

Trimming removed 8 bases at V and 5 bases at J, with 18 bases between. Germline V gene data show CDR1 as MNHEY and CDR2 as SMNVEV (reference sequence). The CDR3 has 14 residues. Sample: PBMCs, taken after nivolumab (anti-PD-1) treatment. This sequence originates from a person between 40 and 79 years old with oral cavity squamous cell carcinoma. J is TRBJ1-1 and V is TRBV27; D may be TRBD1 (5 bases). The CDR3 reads CASSSGGEGTEAFF. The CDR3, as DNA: TGTGCCAGCTCATCGGGGGGTGAGGGTACTGAAGCTTTCTTT.